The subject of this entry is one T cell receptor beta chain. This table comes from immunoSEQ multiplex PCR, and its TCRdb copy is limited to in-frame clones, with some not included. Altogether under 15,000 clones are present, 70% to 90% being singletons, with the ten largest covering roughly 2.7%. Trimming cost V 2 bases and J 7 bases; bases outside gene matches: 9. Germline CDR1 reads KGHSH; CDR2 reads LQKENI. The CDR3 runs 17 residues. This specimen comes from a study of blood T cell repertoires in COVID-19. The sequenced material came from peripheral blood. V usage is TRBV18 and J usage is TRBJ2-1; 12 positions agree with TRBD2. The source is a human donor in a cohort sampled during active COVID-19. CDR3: CASSPGASGRALNEQFF. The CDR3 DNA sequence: TGTGCCAGCTCACCAGGGGCTAGCGGGAGGGCCCTTAATGAGCAGTTCTTC.